Below, 26 T cell receptor beta chains from the same sample are listed, as sequenced in a study of blood T cell repertoires in COVID-19. Some clones are missing from TCRdb's copy, which holds only in-frame ones; the method was immunoSEQ multiplex PCR. The sample has roughly 70,000 clones, roughly 91% seen once. The specimen was peripheral blood. The receptor source for this set is a woman of 80 years or more with active or convalescent COVID-19.

This rearrangement joins TRBV5-3 to TRBJ2-3, with a tentative D call TRBD1 (7 bases). TRBV5-3 is known as an ORF, though its function is uncertain. Trimming removed 0 bases at V and 5 bases at J, with 19 bases between. The CDR3 totals 17 residues. The CDR3 protein is CARSLVVRQGGKDTQYF. The CDR3 DNA reads TGTGCCAGAAGCTTGGTAGTGAGACAGGGAGGAAAAGATACGCAGTATTTT.

This clone showed up just a few times. V usage is TRBV6-1 and J usage is TRBJ1-1, with D hard to call. The germline gives CDR1 MNHNS, CDR2 SASEGT. Trimming pared 2 bases from V and 1 base from J, leaving 11 bases between. This CDR3 is built from 15 residues. Here the CDR3 DNA reads TGTGCCAGCAGTGAACCGGGATCGCCGAACACTGAAGCTTTCTTT. It translates to CASSEPGSPNTEAFF.

The chain couples TRBV30 to TRBJ2-3; D possibly corresponds to TRBD2 (6 bases). The V gene's germline CDR1 is GTSNPN and CDR2 SVGIG (reference sequence). V lost 0 bases and J lost 6, with 13 bases in between. This CDR3 is built from 14 residues. CDR3 loop: CAWSVGGAADTQYF. Written as DNA, the CDR3 is TGTGCCTGGAGTGTCGGAGGGGCAGCCGATACGCAGTATTTT.

The chain carries TRBV6-5 and TRBJ1-1; D is unresolved. V was shortened by 8 bases and J by 2 bases, with 6 bases between the two germline ends. Germline V CDR1 and CDR2: MNHEY, SVGAGI. There are 11 residues in the CDR3. In DNA, the CDR3 is TGTGCCAGCCGGTACAACACTGAAGCTTTCTTT. Its protein is CASRYNTEAFF.

This clone was seen more than once but under ten times. The chain employs TRBV6-5 and TRBJ1-2, with D perhaps matching TRBD1 (6 bases). Germline CDR1 reads MNHEY; CDR2 reads SVGAGI. The CDR3 has 14 residues. V was trimmed by 5 bases and J by 4 bases, leaving 14 bases between them. The DNA for the CDR3 is TGTGCCAGCAGTCGGCAGGGGTACTTCTATGGCTACACCTTC. Amino acids: CASSRQGYFYGYTF.

V gene TRBV7-2 combines with J gene TRBJ2-5; TRBD2 aligns across 7 bases. In germline, CDR1 is SGHTA, CDR2 FQGNSA. With 5 bases clipped from V and 3 bases from J, the junction kept 6 bases outside the gene matches. The CDR3 length is 14 residues. The CDR3 loop reads CASSGNLAEETQYF. DNA for the CDR3: TGTGCCAGCAGCGGCAACCTAGCGGAAGAGACCCAGTACTTC.

This chain connects TRBV30 to TRBJ1-6; D perhaps matches TRBD1 (5 bases). The V and J ends lost 3 bases and 10 bases respectively, with 19 bases between them. The length of the CDR3 is 15 residues. Germline V lookup: CDR1 GTSNPN, CDR2 SVGIG (reference sequence). CDR3 sequence: CAWSQRGFGGSPLHF. The CDR3 DNA reads as TGTGCCTGGAGCCAACGGGGGTTTGGAGGCTCACCCCTCCACTTT.

The chain is built from TRBV9 and TRBJ2-5; 8 positions agree with TRBD2. The length of the CDR3 is 14 residues. J was trimmed by 1 base and V by 4 bases; bases with no gene match: 3. The germline gives CDR1 SGDLS, CDR2 YYNGEE. CDR3 in DNA: TGTGCCAGCAGCTTAGGACTAGCCCAAGAGACCCAGTACTTC. Its protein product is CASSLGLAQETQYF.

The chain recombines TRBV4-2 with TRBJ1-1; weak D call: TRBD1 (5 bases). The germline gives CDR1 LGHNA, CDR2 YNFKEQ. The CDR3 covers 15 residues. The V gene lost 1 base and the J gene lost 4 bases, with 13 bases spanning the gap. The CDR3 DNA follows: TGTGCCAGCAGCCAAGCAGGGTTTACGATCACTGAAGCTTTCTTT. Protein product: CASSQAGFTITEAFF.

This clone was picked up a small number of times. The chain joins TRBV12-3 or TRBV12-4 to TRBJ1-1; D call uncertain. This CDR3 comprises 13 residues. V lost 7 bases and J lost 1, with 10 bases in between. CDR3 loop: CASNVGENTEAFF. The DNA of the CDR3 is TGTGCCAGCAACGTTGGAGAGAACACTGAAGCTTTCTTT.

This chain connects TRBV6-2 or TRBV6-3 to TRBJ2-7, with D hard to call. Trimming left V 3 bases short and J 2 bases short, with 17 bases between. This CDR3 is 16 amino acids long. Germline values: CDR1 MNHEY, CDR2 SVGEGT. For the CDR3, the DNA is TGTGCCAGCAGTTATGGAGATCCTGTCACCACCTACGAGCAGTACTTC. Translation gives CASSYGDPVTTYEQYF.

The chain links TRBV7-8 to TRBJ1-5; D gene unclear. Germline CDR1 and CDR2: SGHVS and FQNEAQ. CDR3 length: 13 amino acids. The V end lost 3 bases, the J end lost 7 bases, and 10 bases lay between the germline ends. Here the CDR3 DNA reads TGTGCCAGCAGCTTCGGCCCACAGCAGCCCCAGCATTTT. As protein: CASSFGPQQPQHF.

This chain connects TRBV30 to TRBJ1-1, with D tentatively TRBD1 (5 bases). With 5 bases removed from V and 5 bases from J, the gap between germline ends came to 15 bases. Germline values: CDR1 GTSNPN, CDR2 SVGIG (reference sequence). The CDR3 spans 13 residues. The CDR3 DNA sequence: TGTGCCTGGGACGCGGGGGTAGGGACTGAAGCTTTCTTT. Protein sequence: CAWDAGVGTEAFF.

This chain joins TRBV3-1 (or the pseudogene TRBV3-2) and TRBJ2-1; TRBD2 aligns across 11 bases. The V gene end was trimmed by 3 bases and the J gene end by 6 bases; junction bases not matched to a gene: 4. Germline assignment: CDR1 LGHDT and CDR2 YNNKEL (reference sequence). The CDR3 contains 15 residues. The CDR3 region is CASSQEGTSGNEQFF. CDR3 nucleotides: TGTGCCAGCAGCCAGGAGGGGACTAGCGGCAATGAGCAGTTCTTC.

J is TRBJ2-2 and V is TRBV30, with 9 bases aligning to TRBD2. The CDR3 is 15 residues long. The germline V gene has CDR1 GTSNPN and CDR2 SVGIG (reference sequence). V trimming: 4 bases; J trimming: 5 bases; junction bases outside the gene matches: 8. DNA for the CDR3: TGTGCCTGGACGATTAGCGGGGGACCTACCGGGGAGCTGTTTTTT. Amino acid sequence: CAWTISGGPTGELFF.

The chain joins TRBV19 to TRBJ1-2, with D possibly matching TRBD1 (6 bases). The CDR3 runs 14 residues. Looked up from germline, CDR1 is LNHDA and CDR2 is SQIVND (reference sequence). Trimming removed 3 bases at V and 3 bases at J, with 11 bases between. This chain's CDR3 is CASSIQGSDYGYTF. CDR3 nucleotide sequence: TGTGCCAGTAGTATTCAGGGGTCAGACTATGGCTACACCTTC. Complete variable domain (other parts from reference TRBV19 and TRBJ1-2): DGGITQSPKYLFRKEGQNVTLSCEQNLNHDAMYWYRQDPGQGLRLIYYSQIVNDFQKGDIAEGYSVSREKKESFPLTVTSAQKNPTAFYLCASSIQGSDYGYTFGSGTRLTVV.

This chain uses TRBV28 with TRBJ2-7; the D gene is possibly TRBD1 (6 bases). CDR1 is MDHEN and CDR2 is SYDVKM in the germline V gene. This CDR3 has 13 residues. V gave up 6 bases and J gave up 3 bases, with 12 bases separating them. This CDR3 reads CASSKQGLYEQYF. The CDR3 bases are TGTGCCAGCAGCAAACAGGGCCTCTACGAGCAGTACTTC.

The chain links TRBV29-1 to TRBJ2-2; 8 nucleotides line up with TRBD2. The CDR3 is made up of 13 amino acids. V dropped 5 bases and J dropped 4; count of bases not matched to a gene: 3. Germline assignment: CDR1 SQVTM and CDR2 ANQGSEA. This chain's CDR3 is CSVSGGATGELFF. Written as DNA, the CDR3 is TGCAGCGTTAGCGGGGGAGCCACCGGGGAGCTGTTTTTT.

DNA for the CDR3: TGTGCCAGCAGCTTTACAGGCCACAATCCTGGAAACACCATATATTTT. This gives the protein CASSFTGHNPGNTIYF. The V gene is TRBV5-6, the J gene TRBJ1-3; maybe TRBD1 (5 bases). The V and J ends lost 2 bases and 2 bases respectively, with 14 bases between them. This CDR3 has 16 amino acids. The germline gives CDR1 SGHDT, CDR2 YYEEEE.

The chain recombines TRBV9 with TRBJ2-3; perhaps TRBD2 as D (7 bases). Trimming shortened V by 4 bases and J by 2 bases, and 14 bases separated the two germline ends. The CDR3 length is 15 residues. Germline CDR1 reads SGDLS; CDR2 reads YYNGEE. CDR3 DNA sequence: TGTGCCAGCAGCCCCTCCGGGGGGCTCACAGATACGCAGTATTTT. Amino acids: CASSPSGGLTDTQYF.

V and J are TRBV12-3 or TRBV12-4 and TRBJ2-7; D is unresolved. V gave up 5 bases and J gave up 3 bases, with 5 bases separating them. This CDR3 is built from 11 residues. CDR3 DNA sequence: TGTGCCAGCAGTGCGTTCTACGAGCAGTACTTC. This translates into CASSAFYEQYF.

CDR3 region: CASSLAWRPRTGELFF. The CDR3 bases are TGCGCCAGCAGCTTGGCTTGGAGACCGCGCACCGGGGAGCTGTTTTTT. V gene TRBV5-1 combines with J gene TRBJ2-2; no clear D. Trimming stripped 0 bases from V and 4 bases from J, with 13 bases between. Germline CDR1 is SGHRS and CDR2 is YFSETQ. This CDR3 is built from 16 residues.

The chain employs TRBV7-9 and TRBJ1-1; D call uncertain. CDR1 and CDR2 from the germline V gene are SEHNR and FQNEAQ (reference sequence). With 2 bases removed from V and 6 bases from J, the gap between germline ends came to 13 bases. The CDR3 has 14 amino acids. CDR3 region: CASSLNPWAAEAFF. CDR3 bases: TGTGCCAGCAGCTTAAACCCGTGGGCCGCTGAAGCTTTCTTT.

The gene calls are TRBV7-2 and TRBJ2-7, with D perhaps TRBD2 (6 bases). V lost 1 base, J lost 5 bases, and 9 bases lay in between. Germline CDR1 reads SGHTA; CDR2 reads FQGNSA. The CDR3 covers 13 residues. As DNA, the CDR3 is TGTGCCAGCAGCTTAGATTGGGGGGACGAGCAGTACTTC. This codes for CASSLDWGDEQYF.

This chain joins TRBV9 and TRBJ1-1; 7 positions agree with TRBD1. The CDR3 has 15 residues. V shed 3 bases, J shed 4 bases, and the junction held 9 bases outside the gene matches. Germline V gene data show CDR1 as SGDLS and CDR2 as YYNGEE. The chain's CDR3 is CASSARQTGVTEAFF. CDR3 bases: TGTGCCAGCAGCGCGCGCCAAACAGGGGTCACTGAAGCTTTCTTT.

The V and J genes are TRBV15 and TRBJ1-4; TRBD1 matches at 8 bases. Losses at the gene ends were 1 base for V and 6 bases for J; bases not matched to a gene: 4. Per germline, CDR1 LNHNV and CDR2 YYDKDF (reference sequence). CDR3 length: 15 amino acids. The CDR3 loop reads CATSRATGGDEKLFF. In nucleotides, the CDR3 is TGTGCCACCAGCAGAGCCACAGGGGGAGATGAAAAACTGTTTTTT.